This TCR beta chain was sequenced for a study of cytomegalovirus exposure and HLA in healthy donors. Whole-study results and caveats: Accounts indicate the classifier identified cytomegalovirus status with strong specificity and sensitivity. Most TCR sequences showed up rarely, but some public TCRs showed up in many donors.

Germline CDR1 LGHNA, CDR2 YSLEER. The germline V and J ends were trimmed by 4 bases and 0 bases, with 11 bases remaining between them. The CDR3 has 15 residues. The PCR ran on 60 Vbeta and 13 Jbeta primers. Using immunoSEQ multiplex PCR, the repertoire was profiled, and TCRdb retains in-frame clones only, with some absent. With 100,000 to 150,000 clones in the sample, the ten largest clones hold about 1.6%. On this clone itself: Its target is not known.

The V and J genes are TRBV4-3 and TRBJ2-3; D unresolved. The receptor was derived from a woman aged 40-49 years in good health and CMV-seronegative. The sample taken for sequencing was PBMCs. The CDR3 loop is CASSPRYGSTDTQYF. The CDR3, as DNA: TGCGCCAGCAGCCCGAGGTACGGCAGCACAGATACGCAGTATTTT.